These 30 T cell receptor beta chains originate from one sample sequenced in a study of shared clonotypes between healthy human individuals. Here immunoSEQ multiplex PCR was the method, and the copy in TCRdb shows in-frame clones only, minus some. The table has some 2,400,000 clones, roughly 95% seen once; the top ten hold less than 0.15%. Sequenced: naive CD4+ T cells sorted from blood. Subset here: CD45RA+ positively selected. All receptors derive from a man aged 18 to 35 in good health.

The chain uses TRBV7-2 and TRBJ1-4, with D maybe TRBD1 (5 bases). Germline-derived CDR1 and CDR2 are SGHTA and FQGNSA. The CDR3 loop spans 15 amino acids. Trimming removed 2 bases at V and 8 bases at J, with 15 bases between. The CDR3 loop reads CASSLLSWGTEKLFF. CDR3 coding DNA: TGTGCCAGCAGCTTATTGAGCTGGGGCACAGAAAAACTGTTTTTT.

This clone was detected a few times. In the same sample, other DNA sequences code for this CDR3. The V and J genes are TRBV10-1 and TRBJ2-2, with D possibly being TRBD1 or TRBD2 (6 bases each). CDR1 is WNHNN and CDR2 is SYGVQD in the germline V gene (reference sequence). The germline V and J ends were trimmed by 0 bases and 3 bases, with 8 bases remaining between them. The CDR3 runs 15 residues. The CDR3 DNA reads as TGCGCCAGCAGTGAGTCGAGGGGGGACACCGGGGAGCTGTTTTTT. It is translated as CASSESRGDTGELFF.

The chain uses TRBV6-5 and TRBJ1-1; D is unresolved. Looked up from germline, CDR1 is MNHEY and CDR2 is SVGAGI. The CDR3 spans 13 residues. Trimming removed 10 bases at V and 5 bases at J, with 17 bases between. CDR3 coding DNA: TGTGCCACCCTTAGGGATCAAGGGACTGAAGCTTTCTTT. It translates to CATLRDQGTEAFF.

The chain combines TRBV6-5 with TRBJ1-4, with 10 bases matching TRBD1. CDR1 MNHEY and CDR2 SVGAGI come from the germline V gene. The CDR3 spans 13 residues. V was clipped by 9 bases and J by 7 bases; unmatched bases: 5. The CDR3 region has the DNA TGTGCCAGTAGACAGGGGGCAGCTGAAAAACTGTTTTTT. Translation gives CASRQGAAEKLFF.

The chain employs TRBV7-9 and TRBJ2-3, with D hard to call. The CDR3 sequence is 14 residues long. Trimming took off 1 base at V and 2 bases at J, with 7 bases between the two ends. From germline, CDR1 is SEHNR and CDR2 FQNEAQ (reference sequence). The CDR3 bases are TGTGCCAGCAGCTTAGGGTCTAACACAGATACGCAGTATTTT. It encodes CASSLGSNTDTQYF.

The CDR3 bases are TGTGCCAGCAGCGTAGAAGGCAGGGGATTGTCGGCCCTCCACTTT. Amino acids: CASSVEGRGLSALHF. The J gene is TRBJ1-6, the V gene TRBV9, with TRBD1 as a possible D gene (6 bases). V shed 0 bases and J shed 14 bases, with 18 bases lying between them. Germline CDR1 reads SGDLS; CDR2 reads YYNGEE. The CDR3 consists of 15 residues.

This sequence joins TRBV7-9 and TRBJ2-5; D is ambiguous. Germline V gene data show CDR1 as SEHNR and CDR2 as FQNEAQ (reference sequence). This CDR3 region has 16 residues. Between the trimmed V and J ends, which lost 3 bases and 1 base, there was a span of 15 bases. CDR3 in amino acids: CASSFLVDLLQETQYF. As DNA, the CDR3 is TGTGCCAGCAGCTTTCTGGTCGACCTCCTCCAAGAGACCCAGTACTTC.

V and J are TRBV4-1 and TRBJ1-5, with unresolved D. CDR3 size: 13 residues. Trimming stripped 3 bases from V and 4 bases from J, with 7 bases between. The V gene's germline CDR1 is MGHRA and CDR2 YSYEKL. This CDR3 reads CASSHPANQPQHF. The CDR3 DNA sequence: TGCGCCAGCAGCCATCCGGCAAATCAGCCCCAGCATTTT.

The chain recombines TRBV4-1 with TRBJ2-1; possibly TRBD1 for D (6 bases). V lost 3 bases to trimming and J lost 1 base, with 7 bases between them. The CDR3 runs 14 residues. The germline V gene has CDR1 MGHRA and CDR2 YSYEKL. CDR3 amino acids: CASSQGQSYNEQFF. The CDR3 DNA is TGCGCCAGCAGCCAGGGACAATCCTACAATGAGCAGTTCTTC.

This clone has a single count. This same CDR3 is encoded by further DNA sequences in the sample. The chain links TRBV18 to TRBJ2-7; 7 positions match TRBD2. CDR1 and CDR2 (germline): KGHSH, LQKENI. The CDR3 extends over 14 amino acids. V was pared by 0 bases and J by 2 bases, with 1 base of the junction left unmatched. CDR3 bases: TGTGCCAGCTCACCACCCGGACTAGCCTACGAGCAGTACTTC. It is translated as CASSPPGLAYEQYF. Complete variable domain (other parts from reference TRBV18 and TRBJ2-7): NAGVMQNPRHLVRRRGQEARLRCSPMKGHSHVYWYRQLPEEGLKFMVYLQKENIIDESGMPKERFSAEFPKEGPSILRIQQVVRGDSAAYFCASSPPGLAYEQYFGPGTRLTVT.

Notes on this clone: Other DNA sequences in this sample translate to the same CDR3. The CDR3 nucleotides are TGTGCCAGCAGCTTAGTCAGGGGTGAAGCTTTCTTT. Translated: CASSLVRGEAFF. This chain links TRBV7-8 with TRBJ1-1, with D tentatively TRBD1 (6 bases). Germline-derived CDR1 and CDR2 are SGHVS and FQNEAQ. V was pared by 1 base and J by 7 bases, with 7 bases between. This CDR3 has 12 residues.

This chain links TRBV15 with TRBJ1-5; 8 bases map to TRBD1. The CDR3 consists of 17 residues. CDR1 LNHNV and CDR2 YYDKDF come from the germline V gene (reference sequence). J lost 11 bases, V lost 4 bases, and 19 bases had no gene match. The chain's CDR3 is CATSIRQGTSAVQAQHF. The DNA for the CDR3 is TGTGCCACCAGCATCCGACAGGGGACATCAGCGGTCCAGGCCCAGCATTTT.

The CDR3 DNA reads as TGTGCCAGCAGCCGAGTGAGCTCCTATAATTCACCCCTCCACTTT. It yields the protein CASSRVSSYNSPLHF. The chain employs TRBV14 and TRBJ1-6; D is uncertain. V was clipped by 4 bases and J by 0 bases, with 7 bases between them. The CDR3 consists of 15 residues. CDR1 is SGHDN, CDR2 FVKESK, per germline.

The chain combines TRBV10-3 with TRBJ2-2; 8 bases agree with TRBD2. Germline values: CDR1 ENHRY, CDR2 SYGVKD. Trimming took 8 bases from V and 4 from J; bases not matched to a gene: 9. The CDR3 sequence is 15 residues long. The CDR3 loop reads CAIREAGGSTGELFF. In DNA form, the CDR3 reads TGTGCCATCCGGGAGGCGGGAGGAAGCACCGGGGAGCTGTTTTTT.

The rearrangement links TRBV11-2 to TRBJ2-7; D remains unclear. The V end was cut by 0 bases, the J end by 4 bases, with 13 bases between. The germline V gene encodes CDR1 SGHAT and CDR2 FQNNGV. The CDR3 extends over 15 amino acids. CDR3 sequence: CASSLDQIGTYEQYF. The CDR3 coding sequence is TGTGCCAGCAGCTTAGATCAGATCGGAACTTACGAGCAGTACTTC.

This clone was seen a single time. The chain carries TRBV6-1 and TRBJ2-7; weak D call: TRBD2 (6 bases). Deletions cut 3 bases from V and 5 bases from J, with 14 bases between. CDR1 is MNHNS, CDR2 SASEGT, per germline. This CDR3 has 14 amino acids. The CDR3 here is CASSEDPQRDEQYF. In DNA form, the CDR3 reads TGTGCCAGCAGTGAGGACCCCCAGCGGGACGAGCAGTACTTC.

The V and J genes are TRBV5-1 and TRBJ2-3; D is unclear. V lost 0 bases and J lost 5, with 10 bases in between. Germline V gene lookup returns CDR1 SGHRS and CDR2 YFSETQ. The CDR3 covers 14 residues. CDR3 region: CASSLDPTGDTQYF. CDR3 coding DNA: TGCGCCAGCAGCTTGGACCCAACCGGAGATACGCAGTATTTT.

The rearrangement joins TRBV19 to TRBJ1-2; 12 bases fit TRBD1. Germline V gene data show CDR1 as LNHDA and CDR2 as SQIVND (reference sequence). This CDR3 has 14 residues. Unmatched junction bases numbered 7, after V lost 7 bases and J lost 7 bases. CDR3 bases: TGTGCCAGTAATCTCCGGGACAGGGGGCCTGGCTACACCTTC. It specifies CASNLRDRGPGYTF.

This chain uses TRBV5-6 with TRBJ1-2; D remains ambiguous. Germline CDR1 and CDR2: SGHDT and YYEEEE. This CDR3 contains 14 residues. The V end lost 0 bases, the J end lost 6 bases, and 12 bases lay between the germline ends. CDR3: CASSLEPLTDGYTF. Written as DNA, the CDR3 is TGTGCCAGCAGCTTGGAGCCATTAACGGATGGCTACACCTTC.

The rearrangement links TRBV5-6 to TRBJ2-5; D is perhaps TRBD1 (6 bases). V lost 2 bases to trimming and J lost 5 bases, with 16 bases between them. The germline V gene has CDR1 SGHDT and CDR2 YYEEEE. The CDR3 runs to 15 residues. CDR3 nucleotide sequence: TGTGCCAGCAGCTTTTCGAGTAGGGGGTTCGAGACCCAGTACTTC. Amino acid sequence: CASSFSSRGFETQYF.

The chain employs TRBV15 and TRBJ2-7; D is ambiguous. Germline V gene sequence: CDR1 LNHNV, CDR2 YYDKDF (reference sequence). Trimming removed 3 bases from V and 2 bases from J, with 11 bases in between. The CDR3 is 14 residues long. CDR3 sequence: CATSRDRMPYEQYF. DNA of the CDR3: TGTGCCACCAGCAGGGACCGCATGCCCTACGAGCAGTACTTC.

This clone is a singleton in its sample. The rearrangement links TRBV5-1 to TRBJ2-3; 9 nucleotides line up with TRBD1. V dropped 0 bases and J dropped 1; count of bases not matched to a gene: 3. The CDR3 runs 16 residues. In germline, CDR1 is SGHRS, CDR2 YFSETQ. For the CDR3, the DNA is TGCGCCAGCAGCTTGGCGGGACAGGGAGGCACAGATACGCAGTATTTT. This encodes CASSLAGQGGTDTQYF.

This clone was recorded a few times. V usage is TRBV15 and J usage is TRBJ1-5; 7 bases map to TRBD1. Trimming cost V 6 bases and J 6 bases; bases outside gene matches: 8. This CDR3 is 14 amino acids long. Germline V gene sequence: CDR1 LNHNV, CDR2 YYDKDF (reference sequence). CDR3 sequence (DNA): TGTGCCACCAGTTCGGACAGGAGAAGTCAGCCCCAGCATTTT. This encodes CATSSDRRSQPQHF.

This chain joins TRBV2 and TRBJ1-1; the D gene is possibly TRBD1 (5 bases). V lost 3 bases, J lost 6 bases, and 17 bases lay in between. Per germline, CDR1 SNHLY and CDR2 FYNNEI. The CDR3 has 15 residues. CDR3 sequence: CASSEAGIGLAEAFF. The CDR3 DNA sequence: TGTGCCAGCAGTGAGGCAGGGATCGGGTTGGCTGAAGCTTTCTTT.

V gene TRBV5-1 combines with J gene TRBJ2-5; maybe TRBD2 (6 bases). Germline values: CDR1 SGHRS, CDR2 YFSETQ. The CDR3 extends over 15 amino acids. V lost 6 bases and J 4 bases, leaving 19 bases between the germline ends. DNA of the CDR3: TGCGCCAGCAAGGAGGGACGGGGAGTGGTAGAGACCCAGTACTTC. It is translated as CASKEGRGVVETQYF.

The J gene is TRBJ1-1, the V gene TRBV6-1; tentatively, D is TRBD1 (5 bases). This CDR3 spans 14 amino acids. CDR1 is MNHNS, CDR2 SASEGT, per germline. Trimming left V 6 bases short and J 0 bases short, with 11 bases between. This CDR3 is CASRLAGLNTEAFF. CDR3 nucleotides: TGTGCCAGCAGGTTGGCAGGGTTGAACACTGAAGCTTTCTTT.

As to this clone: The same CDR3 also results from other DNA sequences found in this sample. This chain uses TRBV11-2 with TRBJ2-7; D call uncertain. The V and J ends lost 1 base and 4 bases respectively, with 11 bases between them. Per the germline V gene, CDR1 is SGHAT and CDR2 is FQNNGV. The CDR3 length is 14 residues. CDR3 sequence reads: CASSLVGVGYEQYF. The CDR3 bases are TGTGCCAGCAGCTTAGTTGGGGTTGGATACGAGCAGTACTTC.

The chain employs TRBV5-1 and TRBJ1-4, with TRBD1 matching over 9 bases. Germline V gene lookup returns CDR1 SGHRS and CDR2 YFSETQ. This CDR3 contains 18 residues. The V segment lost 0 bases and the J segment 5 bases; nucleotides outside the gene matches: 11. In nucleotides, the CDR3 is TGCGCCAGCAGCTTGGCCCAATGGTCTGGACAGGGGAATGAAAAACTGTTTTTT. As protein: CASSLAQWSGQGNEKLFF.

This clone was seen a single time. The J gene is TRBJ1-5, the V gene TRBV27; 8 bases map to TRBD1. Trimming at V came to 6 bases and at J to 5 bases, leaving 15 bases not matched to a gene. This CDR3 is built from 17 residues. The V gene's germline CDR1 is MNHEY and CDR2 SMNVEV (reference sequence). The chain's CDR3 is CASRRGQAEGGHQPQHF. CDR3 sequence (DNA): TGTGCCAGCAGGCGGGGACAGGCGGAGGGAGGGCATCAGCCCCAGCATTTT.

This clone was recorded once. CDR3: CASTADRVSGNTIYF. CDR3 bases: TGTGCCAGCACTGCCGACAGGGTCTCTGGAAACACCATATATTTT. This chain uses TRBV6-5 with TRBJ1-3, with 7 nucleotides matching TRBD1. V shed 7 bases and J 0 bases; nucleotides not matched to a gene: 6. The CDR3 runs to 15 residues. Per the germline V gene, CDR1 is MNHEY and CDR2 is SVGAGI.